The 16 T cell receptor beta chains below come from one sample, sequenced in a study of cytomegalovirus exposure and HLA in healthy donors. This PCR relied on a set of 60 Vbeta primers and 13 Jbeta primers. Only in-frame clones appear in the TCRdb table, and some are missing; sequencing was by immunoSEQ multiplex PCR. The table lists around 31,000 clones. Sample: PBMCs. Source of these receptors: a man aged 25 to 40 in good health and CMV-seronegative.

The chain combines TRBV19 with TRBJ1-1; D call uncertain. The CDR3 has 15 residues. Germline V CDR1 and CDR2: LNHDA, SQIVND (reference sequence). The germline V and J ends were trimmed by 3 bases and 0 bases, with 11 bases remaining between them. The CDR3: CASSMTGLMNTEAFF. DNA of the CDR3: TGTGCCAGTAGTATGACGGGTTTGATGAACACTGAAGCTTTCTTT.

This chain links TRBV6-5 with TRBJ1-2; the D gene is possibly TRBD1 (6 bases). V lost 7 bases and J lost 5, with 20 bases in between. The V gene's germline CDR1 is MNHEY and CDR2 SVGAGI. CDR3 length: 15 residues. CDR3 residues: CASNKSPGHAYGYTF. CDR3 DNA: TGTGCCAGCAACAAATCCCCGGGACACGCTTATGGCTACACCTTC.

The rearrangement uses TRBV7-9 and TRBJ1-1; TRBD1 matches at 7 bases. With 4 bases clipped from V and 2 bases from J, the junction kept 4 bases outside the gene matches. The CDR3 runs to 14 residues. Germline CDR1 and CDR2: SEHNR and FQNEAQ (reference sequence). The CDR3 region has the DNA TGTGCCAGCAGCTGGCAGGGGGGAAACACTGAAGCTTTCTTT. Its translation: CASSWQGGNTEAFF.

The chain links TRBV6-6 to TRBJ1-2; 7 positions match TRBD1. The J segment lost 5 bases and the V segment lost 2 bases, leaving 5 bases of the junction unmatched. The CDR3 spans 14 residues. Germline loops: CDR1 MNHNY, CDR2 SVGAGI (reference sequence). CDR3 bases: TGTGCCAGCAGTTACCAGGGACAGCTTTATGGCTACACCTTC. Its translation: CASSYQGQLYGYTF.

CDR3 amino acids: CASRPPTAYEQYF. CDR3 sequence (DNA): TGTGCCAGCAGACCCCCGACTGCGTACGAGCAGTACTTC. J is TRBJ2-7 and V is TRBV28; D gene ambiguous. Germline V gene data show CDR1 as MDHEN and CDR2 as SYDVKM. V lost 6 bases, J lost 4 bases, and 13 bases lay in between. The CDR3 is made up of 13 amino acids. Based on the CDR3 plus reference TRBV28 and TRBJ2-7, the full variable domain is DVKVTQSSRYLVKRTGEKVFLECVQDMDHENMFWYRQDPGLGLRLIYFSYDVKMKEKGDIPEGYSVSREKKERFSLILESASTNQTSMYLCASRPPTAYEQYFGPGTRLTVT.

V usage is TRBV27 and J usage is TRBJ2-3; 9 nucleotides agree with TRBD1. This CDR3 comprises 16 residues. CDR1 and CDR2 from the germline V gene are MNHEY and SMNVEV (reference sequence). The V gene end was trimmed by 6 bases and the J gene end by 5 bases; junction bases not matched to a gene: 12. CDR3 sequence reads: CASSLLGQGSQDTQYF. Written as DNA, the CDR3 is TGTGCCAGCAGCCTACTCGGACAGGGGTCGCAAGATACGCAGTATTTT.

The chain combines TRBV15 with TRBJ1-5; D may be TRBD1 (5 bases). Trimming took 2 bases from V and 0 from J, leaving 8 bases between them. Germline V lookup: CDR1 LNHNV, CDR2 YYDKDF (reference sequence). The CDR3 loop spans 15 amino acids. This chain's CDR3 is CATSRLTDSNQPQHF. CDR3 sequence (DNA): TGTGCCACCAGCAGACTGACAGATAGCAATCAGCCCCAGCATTTT.

The rearrangement joins TRBV2 to TRBJ2-5; 9 bases line up with TRBD1. Germline CDR1 SNHLY, CDR2 FYNNEI. CDR3 length equals 13 residues. The V segment lost 6 bases and the J segment 5 bases; nucleotides outside the gene matches: 4. CDR3 in amino acids: CASRDGQGETQYF. As DNA, the CDR3 is TGTGCCAGCAGGGACGGACAGGGGGAGACCCAGTACTTC. Using reference TRBV2 and TRBJ2-5 for the parts outside the CDR3, the full variable domain is EPEVTQTPSHQVTQMGQEVILRCVPISNHLYFYWYRQILGQKVEFLVSFYNNEISEKSEIFDDQFSVERPDGSNFTLKIRSTKLEDSAMYFCASRDGQGETQYFGPGTRLLVL.

This sequence joins TRBV19 and TRBJ1-2, with 10 bases fitting TRBD1. CDR1 and CDR2 (germline): LNHDA, SQIVND (reference sequence). The CDR3 loop spans 15 amino acids. Trimming took 1 base from V and 6 from J; bases not matched to a gene: 5. The CDR3 protein is CASSIAGDRGDGYTF. The CDR3 DNA reads as TGTGCCAGTAGTATAGCCGGGGACAGGGGTGATGGCTACACCTTC.

The chain employs TRBV15 and TRBJ2-1, with 7 positions matching TRBD2. The germline CDR1 and CDR2 sequences are LNHNV and YYDKDF (reference sequence). There are 16 residues in the CDR3. Trimming removed 1 base from V and 5 bases from J; junction bases left unmatched: 8. The DNA for the CDR3 is TGTGCCACCAGCAGAGTAACAGCGGGAACCCACAATGAGCAGTTCTTC. Translated, it gives CATSRVTAGTHNEQFF.

The rearrangement joins TRBV19 to TRBJ2-1; possible D gene TRBD2, 6 bases. CDR1 is LNHDA and CDR2 is SQIVND in the germline V gene (reference sequence). V was shortened by 1 base and J by 8 bases, with 12 bases between the two germline ends. The CDR3 is made up of 14 amino acids. CDR3 region: CASSIAGELYEQFF. CDR3 sequence (DNA): TGTGCCAGTAGTATAGCGGGAGAACTCTATGAGCAGTTCTTC.

The chain uses TRBV29-1 and TRBJ2-1, with 11 bases fitting TRBD2. Losses at the gene ends were 4 bases for V and 3 bases for J; bases not matched to a gene: 2. The germline gives CDR1 SQVTM, CDR2 ANQGSEA. There are 14 residues in the CDR3. Written as DNA, the CDR3 is TGCAGCGTTGCGACTAGCGGGGACTACAATGAGCAGTTCTTC. It yields the protein CSVATSGDYNEQFF.

The rearrangement uses TRBV28 and TRBJ1-3, with 9 positions matching TRBD1. The CDR3 is 15 residues long. Germline V gene sequence: CDR1 MDHEN, CDR2 SYDVKM. With V trimmed by 3 bases and J by 3 bases, 3 bases remained unmatched. DNA of the CDR3: TGTGCCAGCAGTTTTACAGGGGGCAATGGAAACACCATATATTTT. Translation gives CASSFTGGNGNTIYF.

This chain uses TRBV7-9 with TRBJ1-2, with 11 bases lining up with TRBD1. The CDR3 is made up of 15 amino acids. Germline loops: CDR1 SEHNR, CDR2 FQNEAQ (reference sequence). V shed 5 bases and J 3 bases; nucleotides not matched to a gene: 5. CDR3 residues: CASSLGQGEDYGYTF. The CDR3 bases are TGTGCCAGCAGCCTGGGACAGGGGGAGGACTATGGCTACACCTTC.

This chain links TRBV5-4 with TRBJ2-1; 8 nucleotides agree with TRBD1. Germline CDR1 is SGHNT and CDR2 is YYREEE (reference sequence). Trimming took 4 bases from V and 7 from J; bases not matched to a gene: 10. There are 15 residues in the CDR3. The CDR3 here is CASSPNTDRANEQFF. CDR3 nucleotides: TGTGCCAGCAGCCCGAATACGGACAGGGCAAATGAGCAGTTCTTC.

J is TRBJ2-1 and V is TRBV4-1; 8 nucleotides line up with TRBD2. The V gene's germline CDR1 is MGHRA and CDR2 YSYEKL. The length of the CDR3 is 15 residues. J gave up 7 bases and V 4 bases, and 9 bases lay outside the gene matches. The CDR3 DNA follows: TGCGCCAGCAGCCTCGGGGGGGGTTATAATAATGAGCAGTTCTTC. Translated, it gives CASSLGGGYNNEQFF.